Detailed here is one TCR beta chain. Its antigen is not identified. Profiled with immunoSEQ multiplex PCR; TCRdb holds only in-frame clones, not every one. Found here are about 150,000 clones, roughly 91% of them singletons; the top ten hold about 1.3%. The sample originates from a study of T cell responses to AZD1222 COVID-19 vaccine. Turning to the study itself: Pooling of second doses given at about 4 or about 12 weeks was done.

The study, taken as a whole, reports: Baseline seropositivity characterized only a handful of AZD1222 recipients.

This sequence originates from an adult in good health. Sequencing used peripheral blood, obtained on day 0 of AZD1222 vaccination.

The CDR3 reads CASSQPTIAGVSYF. The DNA of the CDR3 is TGTGCCAGCAGCCAACCTACTATAGCGGGAGTGTCTTATTTT. The chain employs TRBV14 and TRBJ2-3, with 9 bases that match TRBD2. Germline V gene lookup returns CDR1 SGHDN and CDR2 FVKESK. This CDR3 spans 14 amino acids. V shed 2 bases, J shed 15 bases, and the junction held 12 bases outside the gene matches.